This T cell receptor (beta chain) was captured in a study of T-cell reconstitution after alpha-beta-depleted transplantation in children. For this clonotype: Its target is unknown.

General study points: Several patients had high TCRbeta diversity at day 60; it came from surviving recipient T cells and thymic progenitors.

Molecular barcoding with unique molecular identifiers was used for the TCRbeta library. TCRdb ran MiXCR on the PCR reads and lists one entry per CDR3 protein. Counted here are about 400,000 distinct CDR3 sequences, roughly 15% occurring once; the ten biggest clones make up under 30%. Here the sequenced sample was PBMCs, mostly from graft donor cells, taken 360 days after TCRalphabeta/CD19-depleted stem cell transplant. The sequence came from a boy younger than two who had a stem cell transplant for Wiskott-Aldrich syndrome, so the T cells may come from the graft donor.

The CDR3 nucleotides read TGCAGTGCTGAGACAGTGAACACTGAAGCTTTCTTT. As protein: CSAETVNTEAFF. The gene calls are TRBV20-1 and TRBJ1-1, with D possibly being TRBD1 (5 bases). The V gene lost 5 bases and the J gene lost 0 bases, with 7 bases spanning the gap. CDR3 length equals 12 residues. CDR1 and CDR2 (germline): DFQATT, SNEGSKA (reference sequence).